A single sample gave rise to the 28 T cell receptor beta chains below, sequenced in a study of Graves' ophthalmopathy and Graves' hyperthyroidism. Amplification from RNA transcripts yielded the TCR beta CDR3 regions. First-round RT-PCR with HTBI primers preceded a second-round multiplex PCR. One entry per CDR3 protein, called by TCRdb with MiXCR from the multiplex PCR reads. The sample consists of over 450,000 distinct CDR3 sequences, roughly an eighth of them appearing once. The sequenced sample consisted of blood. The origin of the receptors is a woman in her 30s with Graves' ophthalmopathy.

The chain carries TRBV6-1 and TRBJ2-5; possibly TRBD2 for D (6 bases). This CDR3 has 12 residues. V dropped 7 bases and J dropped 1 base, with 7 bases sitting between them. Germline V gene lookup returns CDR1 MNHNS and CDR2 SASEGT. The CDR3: CASTAGQETQYF. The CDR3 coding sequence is TGTGCCAGCACAGCGGGCCAAGAGACCCAGTACTTC.

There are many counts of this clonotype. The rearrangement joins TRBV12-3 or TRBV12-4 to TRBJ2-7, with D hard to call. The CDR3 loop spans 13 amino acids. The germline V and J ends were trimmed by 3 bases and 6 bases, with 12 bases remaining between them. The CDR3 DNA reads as TGTGCCAGCAGTTTTATTTTGCGCTCCGAGCAGTACTTC. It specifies CASSFILRSEQYF.

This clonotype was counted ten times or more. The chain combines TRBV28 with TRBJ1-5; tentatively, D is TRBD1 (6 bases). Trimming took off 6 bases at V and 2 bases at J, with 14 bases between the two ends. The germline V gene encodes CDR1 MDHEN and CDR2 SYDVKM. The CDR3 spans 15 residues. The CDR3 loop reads CASRTHRVGNQPQHF. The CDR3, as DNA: TGTGCCAGCAGAACACACAGGGTGGGCAATCAGCCCCAGCATTTT.

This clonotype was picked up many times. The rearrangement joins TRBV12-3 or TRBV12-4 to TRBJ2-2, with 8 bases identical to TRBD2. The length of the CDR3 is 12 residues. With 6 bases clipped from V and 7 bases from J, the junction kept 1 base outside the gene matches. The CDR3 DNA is TGTGCCAGCAGCCGGGAGGGCGGGGAGCTGTTTTTT. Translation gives CASSREGGELFF.

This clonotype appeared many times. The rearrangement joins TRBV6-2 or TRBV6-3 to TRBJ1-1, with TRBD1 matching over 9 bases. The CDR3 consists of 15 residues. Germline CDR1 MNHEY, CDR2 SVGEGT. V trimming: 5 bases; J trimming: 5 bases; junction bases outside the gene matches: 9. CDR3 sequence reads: CASSPPGQGFTEAFF. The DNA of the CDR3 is TGTGCCAGCAGTCCCCCGGGACAGGGATTTACTGAAGCTTTCTTT.

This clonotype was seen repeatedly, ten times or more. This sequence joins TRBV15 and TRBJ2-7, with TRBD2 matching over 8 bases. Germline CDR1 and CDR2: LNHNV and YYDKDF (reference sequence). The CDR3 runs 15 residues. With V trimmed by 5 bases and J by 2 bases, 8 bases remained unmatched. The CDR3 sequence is CATSPGLASTYEQYF. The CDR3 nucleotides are TGTGCCACCAGCCCCGGACTAGCTTCCACCTACGAGCAGTACTTC.

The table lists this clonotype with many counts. The CDR3 loop reads CAISESGRGYPSYEQYF. The CDR3 DNA sequence: TGTGCCATCAGTGAGTCGGGACGGGGTTATCCCTCCTACGAGCAGTACTTC. This sequence joins TRBV10-3 and TRBJ2-7; either TRBD1 or TRBD2 may supply D (5 bases each). The V end was cut by 0 bases, the J end by 0 bases, with 15 bases between. CDR3 size: 17 residues. Looked up from germline, CDR1 is ENHRY and CDR2 is SYGVKD.

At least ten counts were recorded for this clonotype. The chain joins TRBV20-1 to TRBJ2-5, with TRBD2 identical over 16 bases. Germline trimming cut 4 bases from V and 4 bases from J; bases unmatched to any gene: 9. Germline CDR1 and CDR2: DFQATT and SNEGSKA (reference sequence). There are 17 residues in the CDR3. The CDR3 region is CSAKRGLAGGPGETQYF. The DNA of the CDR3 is TGCAGTGCTAAACGGGGACTAGCGGGAGGGCCCGGAGAGACCCAGTACTTC.

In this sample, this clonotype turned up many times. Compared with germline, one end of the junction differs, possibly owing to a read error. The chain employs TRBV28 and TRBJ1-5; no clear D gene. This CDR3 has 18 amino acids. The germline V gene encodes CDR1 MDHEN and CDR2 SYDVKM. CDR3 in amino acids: CASGSVRAELYSTQPQHF. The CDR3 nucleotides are TGTGCCAGCGGCTCCGTCCGGGCCGAACTTTATAGCACTCAGCCCCAGCATTTT.

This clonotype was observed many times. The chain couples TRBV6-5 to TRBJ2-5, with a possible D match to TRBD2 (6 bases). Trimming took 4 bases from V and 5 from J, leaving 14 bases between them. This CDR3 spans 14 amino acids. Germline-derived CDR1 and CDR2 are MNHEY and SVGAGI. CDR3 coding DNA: TGTGCCAGCAGTTCCACAAGGGAGGTTGAGACCCAGTACTTC. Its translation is CASSSTREVETQYF.

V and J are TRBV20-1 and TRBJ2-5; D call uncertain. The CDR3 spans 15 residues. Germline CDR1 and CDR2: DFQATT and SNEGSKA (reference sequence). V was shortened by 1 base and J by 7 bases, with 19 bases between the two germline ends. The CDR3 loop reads CSARATPQFVSTQYF. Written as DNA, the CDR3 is TGCAGTGCTAGAGCTACCCCCCAGTTCGTCTCGACCCAGTACTTC.

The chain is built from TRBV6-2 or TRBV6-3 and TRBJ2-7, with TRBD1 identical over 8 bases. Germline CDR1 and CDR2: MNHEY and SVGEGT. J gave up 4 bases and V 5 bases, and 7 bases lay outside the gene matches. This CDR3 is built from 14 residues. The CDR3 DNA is TGTGCCAGCAGTAGTCCATGGACAGGGTACGAGCAGTACTTC. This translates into CASSSPWTGYEQYF.

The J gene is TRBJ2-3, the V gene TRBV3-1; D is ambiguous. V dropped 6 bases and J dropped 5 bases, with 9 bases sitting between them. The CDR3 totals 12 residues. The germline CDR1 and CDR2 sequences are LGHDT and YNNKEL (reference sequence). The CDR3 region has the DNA TGTGCCAGCAGGACCCTGGGAGATACGCAGTATTTT. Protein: CASRTLGDTQYF.

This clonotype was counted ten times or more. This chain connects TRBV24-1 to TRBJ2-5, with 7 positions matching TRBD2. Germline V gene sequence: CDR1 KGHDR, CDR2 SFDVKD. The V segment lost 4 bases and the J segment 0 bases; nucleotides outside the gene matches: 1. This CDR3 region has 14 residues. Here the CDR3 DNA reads TGTGCCACCAGTGAAGCGGGACACCAAGAGACCCAGTACTTC. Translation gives CATSEAGHQETQYF.

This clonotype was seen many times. CDR3 bases: TGTGCCAGCAGCGTAGACAGGGTCTCGAACTATGGCTACACCTTC. It yields the protein CASSVDRVSNYGYTF. The V call is TRBV13, the J call TRBJ1-2, with TRBD1 matching over 7 bases. The CDR3 contains 15 residues. V shed 5 bases, J shed 2 bases, and the junction held 8 bases outside the gene matches. Germline values: CDR1 PRHDT, CDR2 FYEKMQ (reference sequence).

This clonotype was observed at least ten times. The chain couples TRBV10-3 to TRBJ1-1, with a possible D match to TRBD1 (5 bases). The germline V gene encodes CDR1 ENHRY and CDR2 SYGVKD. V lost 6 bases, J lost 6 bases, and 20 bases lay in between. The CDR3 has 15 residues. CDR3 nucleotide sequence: TGTGCCATCAGAAAGCCCAGGGAAGAGGGAGCTGAAGCTTTCTTT. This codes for CAIRKPREEGAEAFF.

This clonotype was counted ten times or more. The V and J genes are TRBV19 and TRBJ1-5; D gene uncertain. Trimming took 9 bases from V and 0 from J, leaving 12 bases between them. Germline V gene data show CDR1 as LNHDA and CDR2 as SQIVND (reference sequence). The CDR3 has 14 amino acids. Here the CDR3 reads CASQARNSNQPQHF. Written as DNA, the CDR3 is TGTGCCAGCCAGGCTCGGAATAGCAATCAGCCCCAGCATTTT.

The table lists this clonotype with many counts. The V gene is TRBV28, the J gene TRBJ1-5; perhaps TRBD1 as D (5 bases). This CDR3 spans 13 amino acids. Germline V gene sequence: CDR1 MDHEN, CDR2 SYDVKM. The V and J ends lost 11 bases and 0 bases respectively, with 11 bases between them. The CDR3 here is CAGADNSNQPQHF. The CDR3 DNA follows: TGTGCCGGGGCAGATAATAGCAATCAGCCCCAGCATTTT.

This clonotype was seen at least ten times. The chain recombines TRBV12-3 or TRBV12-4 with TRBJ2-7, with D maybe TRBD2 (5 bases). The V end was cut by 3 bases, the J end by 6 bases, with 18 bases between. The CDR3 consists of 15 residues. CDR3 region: CASSFPGQAGGEQYF. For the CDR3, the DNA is TGTGCCAGCAGTTTCCCTGGGCAGGCCGGAGGCGAGCAGTACTTC.

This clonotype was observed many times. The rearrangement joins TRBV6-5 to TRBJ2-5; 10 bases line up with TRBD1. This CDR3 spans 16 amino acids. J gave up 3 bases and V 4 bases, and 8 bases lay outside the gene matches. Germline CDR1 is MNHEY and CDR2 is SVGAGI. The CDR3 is CASSSTGTGAKETQYF. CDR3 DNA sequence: TGTGCCAGCAGTTCCACCGGGACAGGGGCGAAAGAGACCCAGTACTTC.

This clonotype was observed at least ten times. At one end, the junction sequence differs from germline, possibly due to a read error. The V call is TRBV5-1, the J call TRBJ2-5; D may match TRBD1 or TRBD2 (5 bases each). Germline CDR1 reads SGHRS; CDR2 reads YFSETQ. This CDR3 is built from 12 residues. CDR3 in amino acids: CASSLGEETQYF. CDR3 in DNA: TGTGCCAGCAGCTTAGGGGAGGAGACCCAGTACTTC.

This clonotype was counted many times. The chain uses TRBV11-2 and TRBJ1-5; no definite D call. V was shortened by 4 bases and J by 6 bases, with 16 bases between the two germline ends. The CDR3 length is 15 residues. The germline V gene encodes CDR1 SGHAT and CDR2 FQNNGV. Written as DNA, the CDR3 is TGTGCCAGCAGCTCCTCCGACGGACGTGGTCAGCCCCAGCATTTT. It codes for CASSSSDGRGQPQHF.

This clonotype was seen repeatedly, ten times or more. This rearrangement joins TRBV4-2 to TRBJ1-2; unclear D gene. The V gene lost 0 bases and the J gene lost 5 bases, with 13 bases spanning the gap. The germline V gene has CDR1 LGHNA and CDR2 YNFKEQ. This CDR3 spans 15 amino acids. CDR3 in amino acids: CASSQEWTQEYGYTF. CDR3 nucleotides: TGTGCCAGCAGCCAAGAATGGACTCAAGAATATGGCTACACCTTC.

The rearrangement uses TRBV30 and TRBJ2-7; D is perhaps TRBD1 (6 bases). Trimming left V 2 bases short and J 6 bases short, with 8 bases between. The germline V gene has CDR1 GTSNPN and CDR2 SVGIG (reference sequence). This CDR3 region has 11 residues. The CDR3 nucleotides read TGTGCCTGGAGTACAGGGTCCGAGCAGTACTTC. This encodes CAWSTGSEQYF.

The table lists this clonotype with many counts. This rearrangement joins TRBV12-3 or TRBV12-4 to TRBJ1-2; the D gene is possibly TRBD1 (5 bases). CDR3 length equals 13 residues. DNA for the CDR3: TGTGCGTCCATGGGGGGACTAGACTATGGCTACACCTTC. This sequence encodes CASMGGLDYGYTF.

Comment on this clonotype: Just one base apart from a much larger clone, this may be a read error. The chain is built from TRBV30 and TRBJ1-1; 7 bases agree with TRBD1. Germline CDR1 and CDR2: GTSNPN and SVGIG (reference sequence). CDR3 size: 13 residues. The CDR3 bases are TGTGCCTGGAGTGTATCCGGGACAGCGAAAGCTCTCTTT. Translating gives CAWSVSGTAKALF.

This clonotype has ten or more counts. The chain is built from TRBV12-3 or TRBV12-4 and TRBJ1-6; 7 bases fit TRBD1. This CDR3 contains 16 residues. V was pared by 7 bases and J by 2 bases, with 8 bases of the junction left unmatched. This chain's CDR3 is CASTINRGTYNSPLHF. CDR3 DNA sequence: TGTGCCAGCACCATAAACAGGGGCACCTATAATTCACCCCTCCACTTT.

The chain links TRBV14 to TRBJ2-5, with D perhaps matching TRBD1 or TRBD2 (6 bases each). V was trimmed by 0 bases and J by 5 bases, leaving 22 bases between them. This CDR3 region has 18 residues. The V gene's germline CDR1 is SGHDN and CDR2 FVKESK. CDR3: CASSQDRSGGGYDETQYF. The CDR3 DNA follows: TGTGCCAGCAGCCAAGATCGTTCCGGAGGGGGTTACGATGAGACCCAGTACTTC.